Here is one T cell receptor beta chain with its context. Unique molecular identifiers tagged the TCRbeta library. TCRdb redid the calling of the PCR reads with MiXCR, one entry per CDR3 protein. The table has approximately 510,000 distinct CDR3 sequences, around 20% seen once. These data are taken from a study of T-cell reconstitution after alpha-beta-depleted transplantation in children. Germline CDR1 SGDLS, CDR2 YYNGEE. V was trimmed by 3 bases and J by 1 base, leaving 8 bases between them. This CDR3 spans 14 amino acids. The sequences come from PBMCs from the stem cell graft donor, collected from the stem cell graft. V and J are TRBV9 and TRBJ1-5; tentative D call: TRBD1 (6 bases). The TCR comes from a human donor who donated a stem cell graft to a child with acute lymphoblastic leukemia. CDR3: CASSAGVSNQPQHF. DNA of the CDR3: TGTGCCAGCAGCGCAGGGGTGAGCAATCAGCCCCAGCATTTT. Full variable domain (outside the CDR3, taken from reference TRBV9 and TRBJ1-5): DSGVTQTPKHLITATGQRVTLRCSPRSGDLSVYWYQQSLDQGLQFLIQYYNGEERAKGNILERFSAQQFPDLHSELNLSSLELGDSALYFCASSAGVSNQPQHFGDGTRLSIL.